These 18 T cell receptor beta chains share one sample of origin, sequenced in a study of shared T cell receptors in the human thymus. Data came from immunoSEQ multiplex PCR; TCRdb stores just in-frame clones and leaves some out. The sample yields 500,000 to 850,000 clones, approximately 89% seen once. The same data also contributed to another study, on human thymus T cells.

The sample consisted of thymocytes. The receptors were gathered from a boy under two years old with a congenital heart defect.

Only one count was recorded for this clone. The chain employs TRBV2 and TRBJ1-5, with TRBD1 identical over 8 bases. CDR3 size: 15 residues. V lost 5 bases to trimming and J lost 5 bases; unmatched junction nucleotides: 8. Germline values: CDR1 SNHLY, CDR2 FYNNEI. The CDR3 is CASSRAPDRDQPQHF. The CDR3 bases are TGTGCCAGCAGTCGAGCGCCGGACAGGGATCAGCCCCAGCATTTT.

The chain carries TRBV19 and TRBJ2-2; possible D gene TRBD1, 5 bases. CDR3 length: 16 residues. CDR1 LNHDA and CDR2 SQIVND come from the germline V gene (reference sequence). V lost 7 bases to trimming and J lost 4 bases, with 19 bases between them. The CDR3 DNA reads TGTGCCAGTACTCCAACAGGCTTGACGGGCACCGGGGAGCTGTTTTTT. This translates into CASTPTGLTGTGELFF.

This chain joins TRBV5-6 and TRBJ1-6, with D perhaps matching TRBD1 (5 bases). The CDR3 totals 16 residues. CDR1 and CDR2 from the germline V gene are SGHDT and YYEEEE. V was trimmed by 0 bases and J by 10 bases, leaving 17 bases between them. Written as DNA, the CDR3 is TGTGCCAGCAGCTTGGGTGGAGGGGTTATAGACTCACCCCTCCACTTT. Encoded protein: CASSLGGGVIDSPLHF.

The V and J genes are TRBV18 and TRBJ2-7, with TRBD2 matching over 12 bases. After removal of 3 bases from V and 2 bases from J, the junction contained 2 bases not matched to a gene. The CDR3 has 15 residues. Per the germline V gene, CDR1 is KGHSH and CDR2 is LQKENI. CDR3 sequence: CASSPTSGSPYEQYF. CDR3 bases: TGTGCCAGCTCACCGACTAGCGGGAGCCCCTACGAGCAGTACTTC.

This clone was found a few times. This sequence joins TRBV4-1 and TRBJ2-2; 9 bases agree with TRBD2. Trimming removed 2 bases from V and 0 bases from J; junction bases left unmatched: 1. CDR1 and CDR2 from the germline V gene are MGHRA and YSYEKL. The CDR3 is 16 residues long. CDR3 in DNA: TGCGCCAGCAGCCAAAAGCGGGAGGCGAACACCGGGGAGCTGTTTTTT. This sequence encodes CASSQKREANTGELFF.

The chain has TRBV5-1 and TRBJ2-1; tentative D call: TRBD2 (6 bases). Germline lookup yields CDR1 SGHRS and CDR2 YFSETQ. Trimming took 4 bases from V and 8 from J, leaving 7 bases between them. The CDR3 covers 11 residues. DNA of the CDR3: TGCGCCAGCAGCAGGGACTATGAGCAGTTCTTC. This sequence encodes CASSRDYEQFF.

The chain is built from TRBV15 and TRBJ1-5, with TRBD1 matching 7 bases. J was trimmed by 1 base and V by 0 bases; bases with no gene match: 15. In germline, CDR1 is LNHNV, CDR2 YYDKDF (reference sequence). The CDR3 extends over 20 amino acids. CDR3 nucleotides: TGTGCCACCAGCAGAGATCCGTCTAGGGGGACAGCTACCAGCAATCAGCCCCAGCATTTT. As protein: CATSRDPSRGTATSNQPQHF.

The V call is TRBV20-1, the J call TRBJ2-3; no reliable D call. The CDR3 spans 11 residues. The ends were cut back, 0 bases at V and 8 bases at J, with 6 bases in the middle. Germline lookup yields CDR1 DFQATT and CDR2 SNEGSKA (reference sequence). CDR3: CSARDGVTQYF. For the CDR3, the DNA is TGCAGTGCTAGAGACGGAGTTACGCAGTATTTT.

The chain uses TRBV4-3 and TRBJ2-7; 7 bases match TRBD1. The CDR3 covers 16 residues. Germline CDR1 and CDR2: LGHNA and YSLEER. V shed 0 bases, J shed 3 bases, and the junction held 8 bases outside the gene matches. The CDR3 DNA reads TGCGCCAGCAGCCAAGAAGCCCGACAGGGTCTCTACGAGCAGTACTTC. Its translation is CASSQEARQGLYEQYF.

This clone has a handful of counts. The chain is built from TRBV10-3 and TRBJ1-3; D may be TRBD1 (5 bases). CDR3 length: 16 amino acids. Trimming stripped 5 bases from V and 2 bases from J, with 16 bases between. Germline-derived CDR1 and CDR2 are ENHRY and SYGVKD. The CDR3 nucleotides read TGTGCCATCAGTCACTCCTCGGGGGGGACTGGAAACACCATATATTTT. Its translation: CAISHSSGGTGNTIYF.

The chain recombines TRBV10-3 with TRBJ2-7; 7 bases map to TRBD2. The germline V gene has CDR1 ENHRY and CDR2 SYGVKD. The CDR3 has 16 residues. J was trimmed by 7 bases and V by 0 bases; bases with no gene match: 12. CDR3 coding DNA: TGTGCCATCAGTGAGTCAGATAGCGGGCCTAAAGGAGAGCAGTACTTC. This translates into CAISESDSGPKGEQYF.

The chain carries TRBV27 and TRBJ1-1; 9 bases align to TRBD1. J lost 4 bases, V lost 0 bases, and 9 bases had no gene match. This CDR3 has 17 amino acids. In germline, CDR1 is MNHEY, CDR2 SMNVEV (reference sequence). The CDR3 nucleotides read TGTGCCAGCAGTTTATCGGGACAGGGTATTTGGGCCACTGAAGCTTTCTTT. Translation: CASSLSGQGIWATEAFF.

The chain is built from TRBV5-1 and TRBJ1-1, with D tentatively TRBD1 (5 bases). The CDR3 is 14 amino acids. V was trimmed by 5 bases and J by 0 bases, leaving 11 bases between them. Germline V gene data show CDR1 as SGHRS and CDR2 as YFSETQ. The CDR3 reads CASRGLNMNTEAFF. CDR3 nucleotides: TGCGCCAGCAGGGGGCTTAATATGAACACTGAAGCTTTCTTT. The full variable domain, in which reference TRBV5-1 and TRBJ1-1 provide the parts outside the CDR3, is KAGVTQTPRYLIKTRGQQVTLSCSPISGHRSVSWYQQTPGQGLQFLFEYFSETQRNKGNFPGRFSGRQFSNSRSEMNVSTLELGDSALYLCASRGLNMNTEAFFGQGTRLTVV.

This chain connects TRBV4-2 to TRBJ2-7; 9 bases are shared with TRBD1. Germline CDR1 is LGHNA and CDR2 is YNFKEQ. V shed 0 bases and J 7 bases; nucleotides not matched to a gene: 10. This CDR3 is built from 16 residues. CDR3 sequence (DNA): TGTGCCAGCAGCCAAGACAGCCTGGACAGGGGAGGAGAGCAGTACTTC. Its protein is CASSQDSLDRGGEQYF.

In DNA form, the CDR3 reads TGTGCCATCAGTGAGCCCTCGATGACTAGGGCTAATGACAATGAGCAGTTCTTC. This translates into CAISEPSMTRANDNEQFF. J is TRBJ2-1 and V is TRBV10-3, with D possibly TRBD2 on 6 matching bases. V lost 2 bases, J lost 5 bases, and 22 bases lay in between. Germline CDR1 reads ENHRY; CDR2 reads SYGVKD. The CDR3 runs 18 residues.

This sequence joins TRBV7-9 and TRBJ1-1, with D perhaps TRBD1 (6 bases). Germline-derived CDR1 and CDR2 are SEHNR and FQNEAQ (reference sequence). The CDR3 length is 14 residues. V shed 6 bases and J shed 1 base, with 12 bases lying between them. CDR3 DNA sequence: TGTGCCAGCAGAGCGGGACACAAGAACACTGAAGCTTTCTTT. Translation gives CASRAGHKNTEAFF.

The chain joins TRBV19 to TRBJ2-2; tentative D call: TRBD1 (6 bases). V shed 6 bases and J shed 5 bases, with 10 bases lying between them. Germline-derived CDR1 and CDR2 are LNHDA and SQIVND (reference sequence). The CDR3 is 13 residues long. The CDR3 protein is CASSLGGTGELFF. In nucleotides, the CDR3 is TGTGCCAGTAGCCTAGGGGGAACCGGGGAGCTGTTTTTT.

The chain combines TRBV5-1 with TRBJ2-1; TRBD2 matches 9 bases. CDR3 length: 20 residues. The germline CDR1 and CDR2 sequences are SGHRS and YFSETQ. The J segment lost 4 bases and the V segment lost 2 bases, leaving 19 bases of the junction unmatched. This CDR3 is CASSLTAAVYSGRIYNEQFF. The CDR3 bases are TGCGCCAGCAGCTTAACGGCCGCGGTTTATAGCGGGAGAATATACAATGAGCAGTTCTTC.